This record concerns one TCR beta chain sequence. The antigen is not known. Thawed PBMCs were FACS-sorted into unstimulated CD4+CD25+CD127- regulatory T cells, CD4+CD25- non-regulatory cells, CD4 and CD8 cells. Germline V gene lookup returns CDR1 SGDLS and CDR2 YYNGEE. Trimming stripped 0 bases from V and 1 base from J, with 7 bases between. This CDR3 region has 14 residues. The assay was immunoSEQ multiplex PCR, and TCRdb's table has in-frame clones only and misses some. Of some 88,000 clones listed, roughly nine tenths were seen once; the top ten hold about 4.9%. The data stem from a study of Tregs in tolerant kidney transplant recipients. Findings of the study overall: Validation in larger populations is needed because few patients were studied. This study did not directly address biological reproducibility. Activated donor B cell expansion appeared to reveal the most relevant donor-specific TCRbeta repertoire.

The chain couples TRBV9 to TRBJ1-2; D gene ambiguous. This receptor was identified in a human donor in good health. Sequencing was performed on CD8+ T cells from blood. Here the CDR3 reads CASSVAAGNYGYTF. CDR3 coding DNA: TGTGCCAGCAGCGTAGCGGCCGGTAACTATGGCTACACCTTC.